The 14 T cell receptor beta chains reported below all come from one sample, sequenced in a study of blood T cell repertoires in COVID-19. Clones were read by immunoSEQ multiplex PCR, and TCRdb kept only the in-frame ones, dropping some. The profile shows over 70,000 clones, 80% of them singletons. The sample was peripheral blood. These receptors all come from a man in his sixties or seventies who had recovered from COVID-19.

V gene TRBV12-3 or TRBV12-4 combines with J gene TRBJ1-1; D is unresolved. There are 13 residues in the CDR3. V shed 4 bases and J shed 0 bases, with 6 bases lying between them. The CDR3 is CASSYGMNTEAFF. The CDR3 DNA reads as TGTGCCAGCAGTTACGGGATGAACACTGAAGCTTTCTTT.

The chain has TRBV6-5 and TRBJ2-7; 13 bases fit TRBD2. J was trimmed by 0 bases and V by 6 bases; bases with no gene match: 2. This CDR3 comprises 15 residues. CDR1 is MNHEY, CDR2 SVGAGI, per germline. The CDR3 loop is CASRRTSGSSYEQYF. CDR3 nucleotide sequence: TGTGCCAGCAGAAGGACTAGCGGGAGCTCCTACGAGCAGTACTTC.

J is TRBJ2-5 and V is TRBV5-4; 8 bases are a match to TRBD2. The CDR3 is made up of 16 amino acids. Trimming took 4 bases from V and 5 from J; bases not matched to a gene: 13. Germline CDR1 and CDR2: SGHNT and YYREEE (reference sequence). In DNA, the CDR3 is TGTGCCAGCAGCCAGCCGACGGGGGGGGGCAGTGAGACCCAGTACTTC. This codes for CASSQPTGGGSETQYF. Drawing the rest from reference TRBV5-4 and TRBJ2-5, the complete variable domain is ETGVTQSPTHLIKTRGQQVTLRCSSQSGHNTVSWYQQALGQGPQFIFQYYREEENGRGNFPPRFSGLQFPNYSSELNVNALELDDSALYLCASSQPTGGGSETQYFGPGTRLLVL.

The rearrangement joins TRBV7-2 to TRBJ2-2, with 7 positions matching TRBD2. Losses at the gene ends were 0 bases for V and 1 base for J; bases not matched to a gene: 5. The CDR3 covers 17 residues. In germline, CDR1 is SGHTA, CDR2 FQGNSA. CDR3 coding DNA: TGTGCCAGCAGCTTAGCGCGCGGGAGCCAGAACACCGGGGAGCTGTTTTTT. It yields the protein CASSLARGSQNTGELFF.

The chain combines TRBV28 with TRBJ2-7; 9 nucleotides agree with TRBD1. CDR1 is MDHEN, CDR2 SYDVKM, per germline. After removal of 5 bases from V and 1 base from J, the junction contained 9 bases not matched to a gene. CDR3 size: 16 residues. CDR3 in amino acids: CASSQNRDRASYEQYF. CDR3 nucleotide sequence: TGTGCCAGCAGTCAAAACCGGGACAGGGCATCCTACGAGCAGTACTTC.

The V gene is TRBV2, the J gene TRBJ1-4; D ambiguous. The CDR3 covers 13 residues. The germline V gene encodes CDR1 SNHLY and CDR2 FYNNEI. V dropped 8 bases and J dropped 6 bases, with 13 bases sitting between them. The DNA for the CDR3 is TGTGCCAGCCACCGTGAGAGGCATGAAAAACTGTTTTTT. Protein product: CASHRERHEKLFF.

The chain couples TRBV21-1 to TRBJ1-5. TRBV21-1 is marked as a pseudogene. The CDR3 is 14 residues long. CDR3: CASSTKGGSQPQHF. DNA for the CDR3: TGTGCCAGTAGCACAAAGGGAGGGAGTCAGCCCCAGCATTTT.

The genes are TRBV5-6 and TRBJ2-4; a possible D gene is TRBD1 (7 bases). The CDR3 is 16 residues long. Trimming pared 4 bases from V and 9 bases from J, leaving 23 bases between. Germline values: CDR1 SGHDT, CDR2 YYEEEE. The CDR3 DNA follows: TGTGCCAGCAGCCAGGCGGGCAGGGGGGAGGTCGGCATTCAGTACTTC. Translating gives CASSQAGRGEVGIQYF.

This clone was observed once. J is TRBJ1-5 and V is TRBV4-1; D is ambiguous. The V and J ends lost 0 bases and 1 base respectively, with 7 bases between them. The germline gives CDR1 MGHRA, CDR2 YSYEKL. This CDR3 is 15 amino acids long. In DNA, the CDR3 is TGCGCCAGCAGCCAAGATTGGCAGAGCAATCAGCCCCAGCATTTT. Protein: CASSQDWQSNQPQHF.

The rearrangement links TRBV28 to TRBJ2-7, with 11 nucleotides matching TRBD2. The V and J ends lost 2 bases and 2 bases, in that order; junction bases with no gene match: 2. From germline, CDR1 is MDHEN and CDR2 SYDVKM. The CDR3 extends over 15 amino acids. The CDR3 region has the DNA TGTGCCAGCAGTTTAACTAGCGGGGGCCCCTACGAGCAGTACTTC. Translation gives CASSLTSGGPYEQYF.

The rearrangement uses TRBV28 and TRBJ1-1, with 10 nucleotides matching TRBD1. In germline, CDR1 is MDHEN, CDR2 SYDVKM. Germline trimming cut 7 bases from V and 6 bases from J; bases unmatched to any gene: 5. The CDR3 extends over 13 amino acids. The CDR3 reads CASNSGQGAEAFF. CDR3 DNA: TGTGCCAGCAACTCTGGACAGGGGGCTGAAGCTTTCTTT.

This chain joins TRBV4-3 and TRBJ1-1; TRBD1 is a possible D gene (5 bases). This CDR3 contains 13 residues. Deletions cut 5 bases from V and 1 base from J, with 8 bases between. The V gene's germline CDR1 is LGHNA and CDR2 YSLEER. The CDR3 protein is CASSLTGNTEAFF. In DNA form, the CDR3 reads TGCGCCAGCAGCTTAACAGGGAACACTGAAGCTTTCTTT.

The chain is built from TRBV21-1 and TRBJ1-5. TRBV21-1 is a pseudogene locus. CDR3 length: 14 residues. This chain's CDR3 is CASSKLRLDQPQHF. The CDR3 bases are TGTGCCAGCAGCAAGCTCCGGTTGGATCAGCCCCAGCATTTT.

The chain recombines TRBV2 with TRBJ1-2, with TRBD1 as a possible D gene (6 bases). V lost 2 bases and J 6 bases, leaving 22 bases between the germline ends. The germline V gene has CDR1 SNHLY and CDR2 FYNNEI. This CDR3 comprises 17 residues. In nucleotides, the CDR3 is TGTGCCAGCAGTGAACCCCGGGACAACACGAACCAGGATGGCTACACCTTC. Translating gives CASSEPRDNTNQDGYTF.